These 9 T cell receptor beta chains share one sample of origin, sequenced in a study of blood T cell repertoires in COVID-19. Using immunoSEQ multiplex PCR, the repertoire was profiled, and TCRdb retains in-frame clones only, with some absent. The repertoire holds around 340,000 clones, with approximately 89% as singletons. Sequences were obtained from peripheral blood. The receptors were gathered from a woman aged 55-69 years with COVID-19, enrolled during active disease.

The chain links TRBV27 to TRBJ1-2; 7 bases align to TRBD1. The V segment lost 9 bases and the J segment 5 bases; nucleotides outside the gene matches: 9. The length of the CDR3 is 13 residues. CDR1 MNHEY and CDR2 SMNVEV come from the germline V gene (reference sequence). The DNA for the CDR3 is TGTGCCAGTTGGACAGGAGGATTGTATGGCTACACCTTC. Its translation: CASWTGGLYGYTF.

The chain joins TRBV14 to TRBJ2-5; D is unresolved. The V end was cut by 5 bases, the J end by 1 base, with 8 bases between. The CDR3 loop spans 13 amino acids. Germline loops: CDR1 SGHDN, CDR2 FVKESK. The CDR3 protein is CASSARVQETQYF. The CDR3 DNA reads TGTGCCAGCAGCGCCCGGGTCCAAGAGACCCAGTACTTC.

This clone was seen only a few times. The genes are TRBV5-1 and TRBJ2-3; no definite D call. Trimming cost V 1 base and J 0 bases, with 6 bases left between them. This CDR3 comprises 14 residues. Per germline, CDR1 SGHRS and CDR2 YFSETQ. CDR3 in amino acids: CASSLQTSTDTQYF. DNA of the CDR3: TGCGCCAGCAGCTTGCAAACTAGCACAGATACGCAGTATTTT.

The chain joins TRBV27 to TRBJ1-2; D is uncertain. V lost 7 bases and J lost 2, with 17 bases in between. CDR1 MNHEY and CDR2 SMNVEV come from the germline V gene (reference sequence). This CDR3 comprises 15 residues. CDR3: CASNPREALNYGYTF. DNA for the CDR3: TGTGCCAGCAACCCTAGAGAGGCACTGAACTATGGCTACACCTTC.

V usage is TRBV5-1 and J usage is TRBJ2-1, with a tentative D call TRBD1 (7 bases). CDR1 and CDR2 (germline): SGHRS, YFSETQ. The CDR3 has 16 amino acids. Deletions cut 6 bases from V and 6 bases from J, with 22 bases between. The CDR3 loop is CASIQGVGGRINEQFF. The CDR3 nucleotides read TGCGCCAGCATCCAGGGGGTCGGGGGCCGAATCAATGAGCAGTTCTTC.

V and J are TRBV10-2 and TRBJ2-1; 8 nucleotides line up with TRBD1. The length of the CDR3 is 15 residues. The germline gives CDR1 WSHSY, CDR2 SAAADI. V gave up 5 bases and J gave up 6 bases; unmatched junction bases: 9. CDR3 amino acids: CASSLRTGKVNEQFF. The CDR3 coding sequence is TGCGCCAGCAGTCTCCGGACAGGGAAGGTCAATGAGCAGTTCTTC.

The chain employs TRBV2 and TRBJ2-5; perhaps TRBD2 as D (7 bases). The germline V gene encodes CDR1 SNHLY and CDR2 FYNNEI. V lost 7 bases, J lost 6 bases, and 15 bases lay in between. The CDR3 spans 13 residues. The chain's CDR3 is CASIGGGRKTQYF. The CDR3 DNA reads as TGTGCCAGCATAGGCGGGGGCAGGAAGACCCAGTACTTC. The full variable domain, with the rest looked up from reference TRBV2 and TRBJ2-5, is EPEVTQTPSHQVTQMGQEVILRCVPISNHLYFYWYRQILGQKVEFLVSFYNNEISEKSEIFDDQFSVERPDGSNFTLKIRSTKLEDSAMYFCASIGGGRKTQYFGPGTRLLVL.

This CDR3 reads CSVEVGIEGEAFF. CDR3 nucleotide sequence: TGCAGCGTTGAGGTGGGAATTGAGGGTGAAGCTTTCTTT. The chain combines TRBV29-1 with TRBJ1-1; D gene uncertain. CDR1 is SQVTM, CDR2 ANQGSEA, per germline. V was trimmed by 3 bases and J by 7 bases, leaving 15 bases between them. The CDR3 is 13 amino acids.

The chain employs TRBV7-2 and TRBJ1-6; D remains unclear. This CDR3 is built from 16 residues. Germline V gene lookup returns CDR1 SGHTA and CDR2 FQGNSA. V was trimmed by 6 bases and J by 5 bases, leaving 17 bases between them. The DNA for the CDR3 is TGTGCCAGCAGTGAATTCCTCCCGGTAAATAATTCACCCCTCCACTTT. Translation: CASSEFLPVNNSPLHF.